The clone carrying this T cell receptor beta chain was observed once. Its antigen is as yet unknown. The source of the sample is a study of shared clonotypes between healthy human individuals. Study-wide findings and caveats: In general, naive subsets displayed greater estimated richness than memory subsets did.

V dropped 2 bases and J dropped 5 bases, with 15 bases sitting between them. Looked up from germline, CDR1 is SGHAT and CDR2 is FQDESV (reference sequence). The CDR3 runs 16 residues. Template for every sorted-subset replicate PCR totaled about 0.2 ug DNA, roughly 30,000 T cell genomes. TCRdb keeps only in-frame clones here, not all; method: immunoSEQ multiplex PCR. The sample has about 2.2 million clones; just over 90% are singletons. Naive CD8 cells, CD45RO-negative and positively selected for CCR7, excluded terminally differentiated effector memory CD45RA+ cells. The chain carries TRBV11-1 and TRBJ2-2; D is undetermined. This receptor was identified in a man between 18 and 35 years old in good health. Some clones in this sample may be carry-over from other donors' samples. Material: naive CD8+ T cells from PBMCs. The CDR3 region has the DNA TGTGCCAGCAGCTTAAGTTATAGGGAAATGACCGGGGAGCTGTTTTTT. Translated: CASSLSYREMTGELFF.